The 8 T cell receptor beta chains below were found in one sample sequenced in a study of blood T cell repertoires in COVID-19. The data were produced by immunoSEQ multiplex PCR, yet TCRdb's version contains in-frame clones alone and is incomplete. The repertoire holds approximately 170,000 clones, with 75% to 85% as singletons. Sample: peripheral blood. All receptors derive from a human donor in a cohort sampled during active COVID-19.

The genes are TRBV12-3 or TRBV12-4 and TRBJ2-5; D perhaps matches TRBD1 (5 bases). V was shortened by 6 bases and J by 6 bases, with 14 bases between the two germline ends. The CDR3 runs 13 residues. The CDR3 sequence is CASSLTASKTQYF. The CDR3 bases are TGTGCCAGCAGCCTGACAGCTTCGAAGACCCAGTACTTC.

The gene calls are TRBV20-1 and TRBJ2-7, with D perhaps TRBD1 (5 bases). The germline V and J ends were trimmed by 5 bases and 5 bases, with 10 bases remaining between them. Germline V gives CDR1 DFQATT, CDR2 SNEGSKA (reference sequence). The CDR3 has 11 residues. The CDR3 spells CSARTSHEQYF. CDR3 DNA sequence: TGCAGTGCTCGGACATCCCACGAGCAGTACTTC.

The chain links TRBV21-1 to TRBJ2-7; the D call in the table, TRBD1, was not verified against the DNA. TRBV21-1 corresponds to a pseudogene. The CDR3 is 12 residues long. This CDR3 is CAFGTVNYEQYF. DNA for the CDR3: TGTGCCTTCGGGACAGTAAACTACGAGCAGTACTTC.

This clone was observed once. The chain uses TRBV5-1 and TRBJ1-5; D unclear. V was pared by 3 bases and J by 0 bases, with 10 bases between. CDR1 is SGHRS, CDR2 YFSETQ, per germline. CDR3 length equals 15 residues. The CDR3 DNA reads as TGCGCCAGCAGCTCTTCAGGTCTTAGCAATCAGCCCCAGCATTTT. Translated: CASSSSGLSNQPQHF.

The gene calls are TRBV20-1 and TRBJ1-6; the D is unclear. Germline CDR1 and CDR2: DFQATT and SNEGSKA (reference sequence). V lost 5 bases and J lost 5, with 4 bases in between. This CDR3 comprises 11 residues. CDR3 residues: CSALNNSPLHF. For the CDR3, the DNA is TGCAGTGCTCTTAATAATTCACCCCTCCACTTT.

This clone is a singleton in its sample. CDR3 region: CASSSRAEGTQYF. CDR3 DNA: TGTGCCAGCAGCTCCCGGGCGGAGGGGACCCAGTACTTC. The V gene is TRBV11-2, the J gene TRBJ2-5; perhaps TRBD2 as D (6 bases). CDR3 length: 13 residues. Trimming left V 4 bases short and J 7 bases short, with 13 bases between. CDR1 and CDR2 (germline): SGHAT, FQNNGV.

This clone was counted a single time. The chain employs TRBV7-6 and TRBJ2-1, with TRBD1 matching 9 bases. Germline assignment: CDR1 SGHVS and CDR2 FNYEAQ. J lost 4 bases, V lost 7 bases, and 8 bases had no gene match. The CDR3 totals 15 residues. The CDR3 sequence is CASNRYGQGYNEQFF. CDR3 bases: TGTGCCAGCAACCGATACGGACAGGGGTACAATGAGCAGTTCTTC.

The V gene is TRBV28, the J gene TRBJ1-3; weak D call: TRBD1 (6 bases). The length of the CDR3 is 14 residues. The germline gives CDR1 MDHEN, CDR2 SYDVKM. V lost 10 bases and J 4 bases, leaving 17 bases between the germline ends. CDR3 sequence: CATSSGGRGNTIYF. In nucleotides, the CDR3 is TGTGCCACCTCCTCCGGGGGGCGGGGAAACACCATATATTTT.